This T cell receptor beta chain was captured in a study of shared clonotypes between healthy human individuals. Study-level information: Aged between 18 and 49, the donors were two women and a few men.

With regard to this clone: Its antigen is unidentified.

Profiling relied on immunoSEQ multiplex PCR, and the TCRdb table lists in-frame clones only, not all of them. The sample has about 580,000 clones, roughly 98% seen once. CDR3 size: 15 residues. Germline V lookup: CDR1 SGDLS, CDR2 YYNGEE. The ends were cut back, 4 bases at V and 4 bases at J, with 17 bases in the middle. Study-level points and caveats: Blood was the sole source, and tissue repertoires probably differ. Despite large depth, sorted-subset datasets appeared incompletely sequenced. Sharing across a handful of donors was seen in roughly 5% of naive CD4 clonotypes.

CD45RO-negative CD8 cells positively selected for CCR7 made up the naive population, which excluded terminally differentiated effector memory CD45RA+ cells. The rearrangement links TRBV9 to TRBJ2-5, with D possibly called TRBD1 or TRBD2 (5 bases each). The material sequenced was naive CD8+ T cells sorted from blood. This clonotype originated in a man aged 25 to 45 in good health. Written as DNA, the CDR3 is TGTGCCAGCAGCAGGACTCGCAGGGAGTTAGAGACCCAGTACTTC. Amino acid sequence: CASSRTRRELETQYF.